The 20 T cell receptor beta chains presented below share a single source sample, sequenced in a study of T cell changes during pregnancy in multiple sclerosis. Here immunoSEQ multiplex PCR was the method, and the copy in TCRdb shows in-frame clones only, minus some. The table shows tens of thousands of clones, with around 95% occurring only once. The sequences come from CD8+ T cells from peripheral blood mononuclear cells, collected after pregnancy. All receptors come from a female donor with multiple sclerosis, enrolled in a pregnancy study.

This rearrangement joins TRBV29-1 to TRBJ2-2; 8 positions match TRBD2. Losses at the gene ends were 1 base for V and 1 base for J; bases not matched to a gene: 5. This CDR3 is built from 16 residues. Germline CDR1 and CDR2: SQVTM and ANQGSEA. Here the CDR3 DNA reads TGCAGCGTTGAAGGGGGCGGGGGGCTGAACACCGGGGAGCTGTTTTTT. It yields the protein CSVEGGGGLNTGELFF.

The chain has TRBV7-2 and TRBJ1-2, with a tentative D call TRBD1 (6 bases). The germline gives CDR1 SGHTA, CDR2 FQGNSA. The length of the CDR3 is 15 residues. V lost 4 bases to trimming and J lost 3 bases, with 15 bases between them. The CDR3 DNA reads as TGTGCCAGCAGCTCCTCCCCAGGGGACGACTATGGCTACACCTTC. Translating it yields CASSSSPGDDYGYTF.

The V call is TRBV4-1, the J call TRBJ2-1; D may be TRBD2 (6 bases). The CDR3 has 18 amino acids. The germline V and J ends were trimmed by 1 base and 0 bases, with 16 bases remaining between them. Germline CDR1 MGHRA, CDR2 YSYEKL. CDR3 DNA sequence: TGCGCCAGCAGCCAAGCCCCTTTTAGCGGAAGCTCCTACAATGAGCAGTTCTTC. Translation: CASSQAPFSGSSYNEQFF.

The gene calls are TRBV7-9 and TRBJ1-2; 7 bases agree with TRBD1. CDR1 SEHNR and CDR2 FQNEAQ come from the germline V gene (reference sequence). The CDR3 sequence is 13 residues long. Trimming cost V 1 base and J 12 bases; bases outside gene matches: 8. The CDR3 reads CASSLVDRSLDTF. Here the CDR3 DNA reads TGTGCCAGCAGCTTAGTGGACAGGTCCTTGGACACCTTC.

The chain is built from TRBV7-6 and TRBJ2-1; D remains unclear. With 5 bases removed from V and 1 base from J, the gap between germline ends came to 15 bases. Germline V gives CDR1 SGHVS, CDR2 FNYEAQ. This CDR3 contains 16 residues. The CDR3 sequence: CASSGRPRGSYNEQFF. The DNA of the CDR3 is TGTGCCAGCAGCGGCCGACCTCGAGGATCCTACAATGAGCAGTTCTTC.

The J gene is TRBJ2-1, the V gene TRBV6-1; TRBD2 matches at 7 bases. This CDR3 contains 18 residues. Trimming removed 2 bases from V and 7 bases from J; junction bases left unmatched: 17. Germline assignment: CDR1 MNHNS and CDR2 SASEGT. Written as DNA, the CDR3 is TGTGCCAGCAGTGAACTCGGTTTAGTTTGGCGGGGGTCGAATGAGCAGTTCTTC. Translating it yields CASSELGLVWRGSNEQFF.

J is TRBJ2-7 and V is TRBV6-5, with D maybe TRBD1 (5 bases). Trimming removed 6 bases from V and 5 bases from J, with 17 bases in between. Germline CDR1 reads MNHEY; CDR2 reads SVGAGI. The length of the CDR3 is 14 residues. CDR3 DNA: TGTGCCAGCAGCCCCACGCAGGGTTGGAACGAGCAGTACTTC. Translation gives CASSPTQGWNEQYF.

This chain uses TRBV6-6 with TRBJ1-5; 7 bases match TRBD1. The germline V gene has CDR1 MNHNY and CDR2 SVGAGI (reference sequence). This CDR3 is 15 amino acids long. The ends lost 0 bases at V and 5 bases at J; junction bases unmatched: 4. CDR3 nucleotide sequence: TGTGCCAGCAGTTACTCTGACAGGGCCCATCAGCCCCAGCATTTT. This sequence encodes CASSYSDRAHQPQHF.

This chain joins TRBV5-1 and TRBJ2-2; the D gene is possibly TRBD1 (6 bases). Germline assignment: CDR1 SGHRS and CDR2 YFSETQ. Trimming cost V 1 base and J 0 bases, with 7 bases left between them. The CDR3 consists of 15 residues. This CDR3 is CASSLQGSNTGELFF. In nucleotides, the CDR3 is TGCGCCAGCAGCTTGCAGGGGTCGAACACCGGGGAGCTGTTTTTT. The full variable domain, its missing parts supplied by reference TRBV5-1 and TRBJ2-2, is KAGVTQTPRYLIKTRGQQVTLSCSPISGHRSVSWYQQTPGQGLQFLFEYFSETQRNKGNFPGRFSGRQFSNSRSEMNVSTLELGDSALYLCASSLQGSNTGELFFGEGSRLTVL.

This chain uses TRBV27 with TRBJ1-1, with 9 positions matching TRBD1. The germline gives CDR1 MNHEY, CDR2 SMNVEV (reference sequence). There are 19 residues in the CDR3. V dropped 5 bases and J dropped 5; count of bases not matched to a gene: 21. The CDR3 region is CASSPRQGTGMKLGTEAFF. CDR3 DNA sequence: TGTGCCAGCAGTCCCCGCCAGGGGACAGGGATGAAATTGGGGACTGAAGCTTTCTTT.

V and J are TRBV5-4 and TRBJ2-1; a weak D match, TRBD2 (5 bases). Trimming left V 2 bases short and J 3 bases short, with 15 bases between. The CDR3 contains 16 residues. Per the germline V gene, CDR1 is SGHNT and CDR2 is YYREEE (reference sequence). CDR3 nucleotide sequence: TGTGCCAGCAGCTTCTCAGAGGGAACTTTCTACAATGAGCAGTTCTTC. Protein sequence: CASSFSEGTFYNEQFF.

The chain combines TRBV5-1 with TRBJ2-2, with TRBD2 matching over 13 bases. Unmatched junction bases numbered 8, after V lost 2 bases and J lost 4 bases. The CDR3 covers 18 residues. The germline V gene has CDR1 SGHRS and CDR2 YFSETQ. The CDR3 region is CASSFGLAGVMATGELFF. CDR3 coding DNA: TGCGCCAGCAGCTTCGGACTAGCGGGAGTTATGGCCACCGGGGAGCTGTTTTTT.

This chain uses TRBV28 with TRBJ1-5; 7 bases map to TRBD1. CDR1 is MDHEN and CDR2 is SYDVKM in the germline V gene. With 3 bases clipped from V and 3 bases from J, the junction kept 2 bases outside the gene matches. This CDR3 has 14 amino acids. CDR3 sequence (DNA): TGTGCCAGCAGTTTGGGACAGTACAATCAGCCCCAGCATTTT. Encoded protein: CASSLGQYNQPQHF. Combining the CDR3 with reference TRBV28 and TRBJ1-5 gives the whole variable domain DVKVTQSSRYLVKRTGEKVFLECVQDMDHENMFWYRQDPGLGLRLIYFSYDVKMKEKGDIPEGYSVSREKKERFSLILESASTNQTSMYLCASSLGQYNQPQHFGDGTRLSIL.

This chain joins TRBV9 and TRBJ1-3; D is unresolved. V gave up 4 bases and J gave up 0 bases, with 17 bases separating them. Per the germline V gene, CDR1 is SGDLS and CDR2 is YYNGEE. The CDR3 has 17 amino acids. This chain's CDR3 is CASSSPALQASGNTIYF. CDR3 in DNA: TGTGCCAGCAGCTCCCCGGCCCTCCAGGCCTCTGGAAACACCATATATTTT. The complete variable domain, with remaining parts taken from reference TRBV9 and TRBJ1-3, reads DSGVTQTPKHLITATGQRVTLRCSPRSGDLSVYWYQQSLDQGLQFLIQYYNGEERAKGNILERFSAQQFPDLHSELNLSSLELGDSALYFCASSSPALQASGNTIYFGEGSWLTVV.

This chain connects TRBV27 to TRBJ2-3; D unresolved. The CDR3 loop spans 12 amino acids. V was cut by 2 bases and J by 8 bases, with 8 bases left in between. The germline CDR1 and CDR2 sequences are MNHEY and SMNVEV (reference sequence). The CDR3 DNA sequence: TGTGCCAGCAGTTTAATTCCGGGTACGCAGTATTTT. Amino acids: CASSLIPGTQYF.

This rearrangement joins TRBV27 to TRBJ1-1, with D perhaps TRBD1 (6 bases). Germline V gives CDR1 MNHEY, CDR2 SMNVEV (reference sequence). V lost 6 bases to trimming and J lost 1 base, with 15 bases between them. The CDR3 runs to 15 residues. In nucleotides, the CDR3 is TGTGCCAGCAGCCTTCGACAGGCCGCGAACACTGAAGCTTTCTTT. Its translation: CASSLRQAANTEAFF.

This rearrangement joins TRBV9 to TRBJ2-7; TRBD2 might be the D (6 bases). Germline CDR1 and CDR2: SGDLS and YYNGEE. This CDR3 has 15 residues. V was shortened by 4 bases and J by 3 bases, with 17 bases between the two germline ends. CDR3 in amino acids: CASSRTGTRDYEQYF. The CDR3 DNA reads as TGTGCCAGCAGCAGGACCGGGACTCGAGACTACGAGCAGTACTTC.

The J gene is TRBJ2-2, the V gene TRBV4-1; D is uncertain. CDR3 length equals 17 residues. Trimming shortened V by 0 bases and J by 0 bases, and 11 bases separated the two germline ends. The germline V gene encodes CDR1 MGHRA and CDR2 YSYEKL. The CDR3 here is CASSQDQVNTNTGELFF. CDR3 nucleotides: TGCGCCAGCAGCCAAGATCAGGTCAACACGAACACCGGGGAGCTGTTTTTT.

The chain uses TRBV7-9 and TRBJ1-2; D is unclear. Germline V gene data show CDR1 as SEHNR and CDR2 as FQNEAQ (reference sequence). Trimming stripped 3 bases from V and 4 bases from J, with 12 bases between. This CDR3 has 14 amino acids. CDR3 in DNA: TGTGCCAGCAGCTTGGACGGGATGTTCTATGGCTACACCTTC. It codes for CASSLDGMFYGYTF.

The gene calls are TRBV7-9 and TRBJ2-7; no clear D. The germline gives CDR1 SEHNR, CDR2 FQNEAQ (reference sequence). The CDR3 covers 13 residues. V gave up 1 base and J gave up 2 bases, with 6 bases separating them. The CDR3 DNA follows: TGTGCCAGCAGCTTAGGAGGAACCTACGAGCAGTACTTC. Protein product: CASSLGGTYEQYF.